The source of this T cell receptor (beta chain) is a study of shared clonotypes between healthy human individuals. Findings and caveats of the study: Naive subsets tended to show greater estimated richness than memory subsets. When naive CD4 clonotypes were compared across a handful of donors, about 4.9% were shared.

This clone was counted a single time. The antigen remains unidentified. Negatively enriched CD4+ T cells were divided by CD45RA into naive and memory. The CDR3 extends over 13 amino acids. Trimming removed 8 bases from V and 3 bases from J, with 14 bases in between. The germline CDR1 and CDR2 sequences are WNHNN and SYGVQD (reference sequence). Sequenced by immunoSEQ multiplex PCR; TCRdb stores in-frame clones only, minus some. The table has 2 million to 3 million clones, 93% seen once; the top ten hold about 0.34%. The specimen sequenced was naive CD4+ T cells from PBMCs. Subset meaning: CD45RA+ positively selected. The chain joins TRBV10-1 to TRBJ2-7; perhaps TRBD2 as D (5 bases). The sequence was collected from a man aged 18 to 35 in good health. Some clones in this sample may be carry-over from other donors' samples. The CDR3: CASEGCTDYEQYF. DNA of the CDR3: TGCGCCAGCGAGGGTTGCACTGACTACGAGCAGTACTTC.